This TCR beta chain was captured by sequencing in a study of CD8+ T cells in alopecia areata. Across the study: Scalp area affected, as a percentage, set the severity score of treated patients.

Noted treatment: oral pan-JAK inhibitor, 5-10 mg twice daily. PBMCs yielded sorted CD4+ and CD8+ T cells. The V and J ends lost 1 base and 14 bases, in that order; junction bases with no gene match: 8. This CDR3 has 13 residues. Germline lookup yields CDR1 GTSNPN and CDR2 SVGIG (reference sequence). Regarding this clone: Its target is not known.

TCR sequencing used cDNA made by reverse transcription of extracted RNA. Data came from immunoSEQ multiplex PCR; TCRdb stores just in-frame clones and leaves some out. The table lists some 120,000 clones, around 60% of them singletons. Study-level points and caveats: Elevated clonality characterized lesional scalp relative to normal scalp, particularly in alopecia totalis/universalis. Many expanded lesional clones persisted in scalp and blood during tofacitinib treatment.

This receptor was taken from a human donor with alopecia areata. The rearrangement links TRBV30 to TRBJ2-1; 10 nucleotides agree with TRBD2. The sample was CD4+ T cells sorted from blood, taken at week 4, from a patient treated with tofacitinib. DNA for the CDR3: TGTGCCTGGAGTGAGCGGGAGGGCCTCTCGGAGTTCTTC. Protein product: CAWSEREGLSEFF.